This T cell receptor (beta chain) was recorded in a study of response to subunit inactivated influenza vaccine. CDR3 size: 14 residues. The junction had 10 bases not matched to a gene; V was cut back by 10 bases and J by 2 bases. Germline V gene data show CDR1 as LGHDT and CDR2 as YNNKEL (reference sequence). This clonotype was detected a few times. Antigen specificity is unknown. Study-wide points: The authors put forward the suggestion that each seasonal influenza vaccination may bring in only a limited number of new T cells.

TCRdb re-called the RT-PCR reads with MiXCR, one entry per CDR3 protein. The repertoire holds roughly 670,000 distinct CDR3 sequences, with 11% to 15% as singletons. The receptor's source is a man between 45 and 60 years old who received an inactivated influenza vaccine. This chain joins TRBV3-1 and TRBJ2-7; 8 bases agree with TRBD1. The sequences come from PBMCs from blood, collected less than 15 days before vaccination. CDR3 DNA: TGTGCCACCACCACCGGGACAGGTCCCTACGAGCAGTACTTC. This translates into CATTTGTGPYEQYF.